Presented here are 18 T cell receptor beta chains from one specimen sequenced in a study of T-cell reconstitution after alpha-beta-depleted transplantation in children. TCRbeta library construction was performed incorporating unique molecular identifiers. In TCRdb, the PCR reads were re-called with MiXCR into one record per CDR3 protein. In the table there are 900,000 or so distinct CDR3 sequences, 15% to 20% of which are singletons. The sample here was PBMCs, mostly from graft donor cells, taken 360 days after TCRalphabeta/CD19-depleted stem cell transplant. These receptors originate from a male patient aged 5 to 17 who had a stem cell transplant for acute lymphoblastic leukemia, so the T cells may come from the graft donor.

This chain uses TRBV27 with TRBJ2-5; 9 positions match TRBD1. Germline V gene lookup returns CDR1 MNHEY and CDR2 SMNVEV (reference sequence). This CDR3 is 14 amino acids long. V shed 6 bases and J 5 bases; nucleotides not matched to a gene: 7. CDR3 DNA: TGTGCCAGCAGGGGGACAGGGAGAAGTGAGACCCAGTACTTC. It yields the protein CASRGTGRSETQYF.

The chain combines TRBV20-1 with TRBJ1-3; D possibly corresponds to TRBD1 (5 bases). This CDR3 has 13 amino acids. The germline CDR1 and CDR2 sequences are DFQATT and SNEGSKA (reference sequence). V dropped 3 bases and J dropped 5 bases, with 11 bases sitting between them. The CDR3 bases are TGCAGTGCTAGGAGGGAGGGGAGAAACACCATATATTTT. Translation: CSARREGRNTIYF.

The chain carries TRBV27 and TRBJ2-1; D gene ambiguous. This CDR3 is built from 14 residues. Trimming pared 0 bases from V and 10 bases from J, leaving 13 bases between. CDR1 MNHEY and CDR2 SMNVEV come from the germline V gene (reference sequence). The CDR3 protein is CASSLSVRGGEQFF. The CDR3 region has the DNA TGTGCCAGCAGTTTATCGGTACGCGGCGGAGAGCAGTTCTTC.

The J gene is TRBJ2-5, the V gene TRBV11-2; D gene ambiguous. The length of the CDR3 is 15 residues. V was clipped by 4 bases and J by 2 bases, with 14 bases between them. Germline assignment: CDR1 SGHAT and CDR2 FQNNGV. In DNA form, the CDR3 reads TGTGCCAGCAGCTACTATGTGGGTCATCAAGAGACCCAGTACTTC. Translating gives CASSYYVGHQETQYF.

V usage is TRBV5-1 and J usage is TRBJ2-7, with 12 positions matching TRBD2. V dropped 0 bases and J dropped 2; count of bases not matched to a gene: 9. The CDR3 covers 18 residues. Germline lookup yields CDR1 SGHRS and CDR2 YFSETQ. The CDR3 region is CASSLASSSGRAAYEQYF. The CDR3 DNA reads as TGCGCCAGCAGCTTGGCCTCCTCTAGCGGGAGGGCTGCCTACGAGCAGTACTTC.

This clonotype has just a few counts. The chain uses TRBV3-1 and TRBJ2-1; D gene uncertain. V was shortened by 1 base and J by 12 bases, with 10 bases between the two germline ends. Germline lookup yields CDR1 LGHDT and CDR2 YNNKEL (reference sequence). CDR3 length: 12 amino acids. CDR3 DNA sequence: TGTGCCAGCAGCCAAGCCCCCTCCCCGCAGTTCTTC. Translating gives CASSQAPSPQFF.

This chain uses TRBV6-4 with TRBJ2-7; 10 bases agree with TRBD2. The CDR3 covers 13 residues. Germline values: CDR1 MRHNA, CDR2 SNTAGT. V dropped 5 bases and J dropped 5; count of bases not matched to a gene: 3. The CDR3 sequence: CASSPAGGHEQYF. The DNA for the CDR3 is TGTGCCAGCAGTCCAGCGGGAGGGCACGAGCAGTACTTC.

The chain uses TRBV12-3 or TRBV12-4 and TRBJ2-7; D possibly matches TRBD1 or TRBD2 (5 bases each). The V gene lost 5 bases and the J gene lost 2 bases, with 16 bases spanning the gap. CDR3 size: 15 residues. The CDR3 is CASSRQRNPAYEQYF. The CDR3 bases are TGTGCCAGCAGTAGACAGCGGAACCCTGCCTACGAGCAGTACTTC.

Many counts were recorded for this clonotype. The genes are TRBV29-1 and TRBJ2-1; 13 bases match TRBD2. CDR1 SQVTM and CDR2 ANQGSEA come from the germline V gene. This CDR3 is built from 15 residues. J was trimmed by 6 bases and V by 7 bases; bases with no gene match: 9. The CDR3 loop is CSGGLAGVGGNEQFF. CDR3 nucleotides: TGCAGCGGAGGACTAGCGGGAGTAGGGGGCAATGAGCAGTTCTTC.

This clonotype was counted many times. The rearrangement uses TRBV29-1 and TRBJ2-1; 8 bases are a match to TRBD2. This CDR3 is built from 15 residues. Germline CDR1 is SQVTM and CDR2 is ANQGSEA. The ends lost 4 bases at V and 0 bases at J; junction bases unmatched: 5. The CDR3 DNA reads TGCAGCGTTGTAGGGACTAGGAACTCCTACAATGAGCAGTTCTTC. The encoded protein is CSVVGTRNSYNEQFF.

The genes are TRBV5-5 and TRBJ2-7, with TRBD1 identical over 10 bases. CDR1 SGHKS and CDR2 YYEKEE come from the germline V gene (reference sequence). This CDR3 is built from 16 residues. After removal of 4 bases from V and 7 bases from J, the junction contained 14 bases not matched to a gene. CDR3: CASSNLGQGGTPEQYF. The CDR3 bases are TGTGCCAGCAGCAACCTCGGACAGGGGGGTACTCCAGAGCAGTACTTC.

V is TRBV6-1 and J is TRBJ2-1; 10 nucleotides align to TRBD2. The J segment lost 4 bases and the V segment lost 7 bases, leaving 10 bases of the junction unmatched. The CDR3 runs 16 residues. CDR1 is MNHNS and CDR2 is SASEGT in the germline V gene. CDR3 region: CASTLQAGGAYNEQFF. CDR3 nucleotide sequence: TGTGCCAGCACCCTCCAAGCGGGAGGGGCGTACAATGAGCAGTTCTTC.

This rearrangement joins TRBV13 to TRBJ2-7; possible D gene TRBD1, 5 bases. Trimming removed 0 bases at V and 3 bases at J, with 9 bases between. Germline V gene sequence: CDR1 PRHDT, CDR2 FYEKMQ (reference sequence). There are 14 residues in the CDR3. The CDR3 loop is CASSLGRAIYEQYF. The CDR3 nucleotides read TGTGCCAGCAGCTTAGGCAGGGCTATCTACGAGCAGTACTTC.

This clonotype was observed a few times. The rearrangement links TRBV6-2 or TRBV6-3 to TRBJ2-7; D remains unclear. CDR3 length: 12 amino acids. The germline V and J ends were trimmed by 1 base and 5 bases, with 6 bases remaining between them. Germline values: CDR1 MNHEY, CDR2 SVGEGT. The CDR3 is CASSYFRDEQYF. The CDR3 coding sequence is TGTGCCAGCAGTTACTTTAGGGACGAGCAGTACTTC.

This clonotype was counted ten times or more. The chain combines TRBV27 with TRBJ1-3; D ambiguous. V was trimmed by 6 bases and J by 0 bases, leaving 15 bases between them. The CDR3 runs 16 residues. The germline CDR1 and CDR2 sequences are MNHEY and SMNVEV (reference sequence). CDR3 DNA: TGTGCCAGCAGCCTTCGGGGTCCCTTCTCTGGAAACACCATATATTTT. Encoded protein: CASSLRGPFSGNTIYF.

CDR3 protein: CASSLRALITDTQYF. The CDR3 coding sequence is TGTGCCAGCAGTTTACGCGCGTTGATCACAGATACGCAGTATTTT. The chain has TRBV27 and TRBJ2-3; D unresolved. CDR3 length: 15 amino acids. Deletions cut 2 bases from V and 2 bases from J, with 11 bases between. Germline CDR1 reads MNHEY; CDR2 reads SMNVEV (reference sequence).

This clonotype was observed many times. The rearrangement uses TRBV10-3 and TRBJ2-7; 11 bases agree with TRBD2. V trimming: 5 bases; J trimming: 0 bases; junction bases outside the gene matches: 3. Germline V gives CDR1 ENHRY, CDR2 SYGVKD. The CDR3 is 15 amino acids. CDR3 bases: TGTGCCATCAGTTCTAGCGGGAGGAGCTCCTACGAGCAGTACTTC. Encoded protein: CAISSSGRSSYEQYF.

The chain recombines TRBV7-9 with TRBJ2-1; TRBD2 matches at 8 bases. The trim removed 1 base at V and 3 bases at J, leaving 5 bases unmatched. Per the germline V gene, CDR1 is SEHNR and CDR2 is FQNEAQ (reference sequence). There are 16 residues in the CDR3. The CDR3 region is CASSLEAGARYNEQFF. In nucleotides, the CDR3 is TGTGCCAGCAGCTTAGAAGCGGGAGCCCGCTACAATGAGCAGTTCTTC.